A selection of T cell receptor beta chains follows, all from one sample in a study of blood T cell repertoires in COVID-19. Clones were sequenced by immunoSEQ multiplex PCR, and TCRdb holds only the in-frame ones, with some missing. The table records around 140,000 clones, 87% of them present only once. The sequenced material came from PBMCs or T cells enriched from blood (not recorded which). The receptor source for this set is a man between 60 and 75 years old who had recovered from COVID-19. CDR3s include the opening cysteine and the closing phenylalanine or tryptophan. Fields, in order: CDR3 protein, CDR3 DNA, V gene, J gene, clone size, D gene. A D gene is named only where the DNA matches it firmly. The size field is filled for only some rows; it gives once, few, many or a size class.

cdr3_aa: CASSISGSRANVLTF
cdr3_nt: TGTGCCAGTAGTATAAGCGGGAGTAGGGCCAACGTCCTGACTTTC
v_call: TRBV19
j_call: TRBJ2-6
clone_size: .
d_call: TRBD2

cdr3_aa: CASRVQTLNTEAFF
cdr3_nt: TGTGCCAGCAGAGTCCAGACTTTGAACACTGAAGCTTTCTTT
v_call: TRBV6-5
j_call: TRBJ1-1
clone_size: .
d_call: .

cdr3_aa: CASSYRATRELFF
cdr3_nt: TGTGCCAGCAGTTACAGGGCGACGAGGGAGCTGTTTTTT
v_call: TRBV27
j_call: TRBJ2-2
clone_size: .
d_call: .

cdr3_aa: CASSYSRQGDFYGYTF
cdr3_nt: TGTGCCAGCAGTTACTCGCGACAGGGGGACTTCTATGGCTACACCTTC
v_call: TRBV6-2/TRBV6-3
j_call: TRBJ1-2
clone_size: .
d_call: TRBD1

cdr3_aa: CATRRDLSGELFF
cdr3_nt: TGTGCCACAAGACGGGACTTAAGCGGGGAGCTGTTTTTT
v_call: TRBV28
j_call: TRBJ2-2
clone_size: .
d_call: .

cdr3_aa: CASTRQESMNTEAFF
cdr3_nt: TGTGCCAGCACCAGACAGGAGAGCATGAACACTGAAGCTTTCTTT
v_call: TRBV9
j_call: TRBJ1-1
clone_size: .
d_call: .

cdr3_aa: CASSRGWNQNTEAFF
cdr3_nt: TGTGCCAGCTCCCGGGGGTGGAATCAGAACACTGAAGCTTTCTTT
v_call: TRBV18
j_call: TRBJ1-1
clone_size: .
d_call: .

cdr3_aa: CASSPGGARVYEQFF
cdr3_nt: TGCGCCAGCAGCCCCGGCGGGGCCCGGGTATATGAGCAGTTCTTC
v_call: TRBV5-1
j_call: TRBJ2-1
clone_size: .
d_call: .

cdr3_aa: CASSLGPGLTIYGYTF
cdr3_nt: TGTGCCAGCAGCTTGGGCCCAGGATTGACAATCTATGGCTACACCTTC
v_call: TRBV5-6
j_call: TRBJ1-2
clone_size: .
d_call: .

cdr3_aa: CASSSVYTQYF
cdr3_nt: TGTGCCAGCAGCTCCGTCTATACGCAGTATTTT
v_call: TRBV6-2/TRBV6-3
j_call: TRBJ2-3
clone_size: .
d_call: .

cdr3_aa: CASSIRAGRTEAFF
cdr3_nt: TGTGCCAGTAGTATAAGGGCGGGTAGAACTGAAGCTTTCTTT
v_call: TRBV19
j_call: TRBJ1-1
clone_size: .
d_call: .

cdr3_aa: CASRQGTTYEQYF
cdr3_nt: TGTGCCAGCAGACAGGGGACCACCTACGAGCAGTACTTC
v_call: TRBV2
j_call: TRBJ2-7
clone_size: .
d_call: TRBD1

cdr3_aa: CASSSRTSGGEVDTQYF
cdr3_nt: TGTGCCAGCAGCTCCCGGACTAGCGGGGGGGAGGTAGATACGCAGTATTTT
v_call: TRBV11-3
j_call: TRBJ2-3
clone_size: few
d_call: TRBD2

cdr3_aa: CASSFDSDYEQYF
cdr3_nt: TGTGCCAGCAGTTTCGACAGTGACTACGAGCAGTACTTC
v_call: TRBV28
j_call: TRBJ2-7
clone_size: .
d_call: .

cdr3_aa: CASSVNRGGGYGYTF
cdr3_nt: TGCGCCAGCAGTGTAAACAGGGGTGGTGGCTATGGCTACACCTTC
v_call: TRBV10-2
j_call: TRBJ1-2
clone_size: .
d_call: TRBD1

cdr3_aa: CASSTRQGNQPQHF
cdr3_nt: TGTGCCAGCAGTACCCGACAGGGCAATCAGCCCCAGCATTTT
v_call: TRBV28
j_call: TRBJ1-5
clone_size: .
d_call: .

cdr3_aa: CASFGDGENTGELFF
cdr3_nt: TGTGCCAGCTTCGGAGACGGAGAGAACACCGGGGAGCTGTTTTTT
v_call: TRBV7-8
j_call: TRBJ2-2
clone_size: .
d_call: .

cdr3_aa: CASSHGQGPTDTQYF
cdr3_nt: TGTGCCAGCAGCCATGGACAGGGGCCGACAGATACGCAGTATTTT
v_call: TRBV28
j_call: TRBJ2-3
clone_size: .
d_call: TRBD1

cdr3_aa: CASSLAGTGNQPQHF
cdr3_nt: TGTGCCAGCAGCTTAGCGGGGACAGGGAACCAGCCCCAGCATTTT
v_call: TRBV7-6
j_call: TRBJ1-5
clone_size: .
d_call: TRBD1

cdr3_aa: CASSINRDSPLHF
cdr3_nt: TGTGCCAGTAGTATAAATCGTGATTCACCCCTCCACTTT
v_call: TRBV19
j_call: TRBJ1-6
clone_size: .
d_call: .

cdr3_aa: CASSLQGNQPQHF
cdr3_nt: TGTGCCAGCAGTCTACAGGGAAATCAGCCCCAGCATTTT
v_call: TRBV2
j_call: TRBJ1-5
clone_size: .
d_call: .

cdr3_aa: CASSLLGRTGDVQETQYF
cdr3_nt: TGTGCCAGCAGCTTATTGGGCCGGACAGGGGATGTCCAAGAGACCCAGTACTTC
v_call: TRBV7-9
j_call: TRBJ2-5
clone_size: .
d_call: TRBD1